This entry lists 17 T cell receptor beta chains sequenced from one sample in a study of T-cell reconstitution after alpha-beta-depleted transplantation in children. The authors prepared the TCRbeta library with unique molecular identifiers. Each CDR3 protein gets one entry after TCRdb re-called the PCR reads with MiXCR. The table lists hundreds of thousands of distinct CDR3 sequences, about 12% of them singletons. The sequencing here drew on PBMCs from the stem cell graft donor, taken from the stem cell graft. Receptors originate from a human donor who donated a stem cell graft to a child with acute lymphoblastic leukemia.

Concerning this clonotype: Since a much larger clone is just one base distant, this may be a read error. V and J are TRBV5-1 and TRBJ1-2; the D gene is possibly TRBD1 (5 bases). The CDR3 spans 13 residues. CDR1 SGHRS and CDR2 YFSETQ come from the germline V gene. The CDR3 nucleotides are TGCCCCAGCAGCGGAGACAGTCACTATGGCTACACCTTC. Encoded protein: CPSSGDSHYGYTF. Variable domain in full (rest from reference TRBV5-1 and TRBJ1-2): KAGVTQTPRYLIKTRGQQVTLSCSPISGHRSVSWYQQTPGQGLQFLFEYFSETQRNKGNFPGRFSGRQFSNSRSEMNVSTLELGDSALYLCPSSGDSHYGYTFGSGTRLTVV.

J is TRBJ1-6 and V is TRBV14, with no clear D. V gave up 6 bases and J gave up 6 bases, with 21 bases separating them. The V gene's germline CDR1 is SGHDN and CDR2 FVKESK. This CDR3 comprises 17 residues. Here the CDR3 reads CASRLDSSWALNSPLHF. The DNA of the CDR3 is TGTGCCAGCAGACTAGACTCATCTTGGGCCCTTAATTCACCCCTCCACTTT.

This clonotype came up a few times. The V gene is TRBV7-2, the J gene TRBJ2-7, with TRBD2 identical over 9 bases. Germline loops: CDR1 SGHTA, CDR2 FQGNSA. Trimming cost V 3 bases and J 4 bases; bases outside gene matches: 4. The CDR3 runs 14 residues. The CDR3 DNA reads as TGTGCCAGCAGCTTGGCTAGCGGGATTTACGAGCAGTACTTC. This translates into CASSLASGIYEQYF.

This clonotype came up many times. V usage is TRBV20-1 and J usage is TRBJ2-7, with D possibly being TRBD2 (5 bases). CDR1 and CDR2 from the germline V gene are DFQATT and SNEGSKA (reference sequence). The CDR3 has 13 residues. Between the trimmed V and J ends, which lost 1 base and 2 bases, there was a span of 9 bases. The CDR3 spells CSARGGSPYEQYF. DNA of the CDR3: TGCAGTGCTAGAGGCGGGTCTCCCTACGAGCAGTACTTC.

The table lists this clonotype with many counts. The chain couples TRBV6-5 to TRBJ1-3; 9 nucleotides align to TRBD1. V was pared by 4 bases and J by 5 bases, with 6 bases of the junction left unmatched. The CDR3 consists of 15 residues. CDR1 and CDR2 (germline): MNHEY, SVGAGI. CDR3 nucleotide sequence: TGTGCCAGCAGTTCGCCGGGACAGGGAAGAAACACCATATATTTT. Translation gives CASSSPGQGRNTIYF.

This clonotype was counted at least ten times. V is TRBV12-3 or TRBV12-4 and J is TRBJ1-5, with TRBD1 identical over 7 bases. The CDR3 covers 14 residues. Trimming cost V 3 bases and J 6 bases; bases outside gene matches: 5. In DNA form, the CDR3 reads TGTGCCAGCAGTTTCGCAGGGGGGGGTCAGCCCCAGCATTTT. Residues: CASSFAGGGQPQHF.

This clonotype appeared many times. The chain uses TRBV10-3 and TRBJ1-4; TRBD1 aligns across 8 bases. The CDR3 totals 14 residues. Germline loops: CDR1 ENHRY, CDR2 SYGVKD. With V trimmed by 8 bases and J by 6 bases, 8 bases remained unmatched. CDR3 residues: CAIRGQGGDEKLFF. In DNA, the CDR3 is TGTGCCATCCGCGGACAGGGTGGAGATGAAAAACTGTTTTTT.

Comments on this clonotype: It may be a read error: a sequence one base away is much more abundant. The chain combines TRBV14 with TRBJ2-7; no reliable D call. Trimming removed 2 bases at V and 5 bases at J, with 13 bases between. Germline V gene data show CDR1 as SGHDN and CDR2 as FVKESK. This CDR3 region has 14 residues. CDR3 region: CASSQRLAFDEQYF. The CDR3 coding sequence is TGTGCCAGCAGCCAACGCCTTGCCTTCGACGAGCAGTACTTC.

This clonotype was seen many times. The rearrangement links TRBV6-2 or TRBV6-3 to TRBJ2-7, with D hard to call. This CDR3 is 14 amino acids long. Germline V gene data show CDR1 as MNHEY and CDR2 as SVGEGT. The ends were cut back, 2 bases at V and 3 bases at J, with 11 bases in the middle. The CDR3 sequence: CASSYPPEDYEQYF. The CDR3 DNA reads TGTGCCAGCAGTTACCCGCCCGAAGACTACGAGCAGTACTTC.

This clonotype was recorded many times. This chain uses TRBV7-9 with TRBJ1-1; perhaps TRBD1 as D (5 bases). Germline V gives CDR1 SEHNR, CDR2 FQNEAQ (reference sequence). This CDR3 has 15 residues. V lost 0 bases and J lost 0, with 8 bases in between. DNA for the CDR3: TGTGCCAGCAGCTTAGCGCAGGGCATGAACACTGAAGCTTTCTTT. Translating gives CASSLAQGMNTEAFF.

Many counts were recorded for this clonotype. The chain is built from TRBV29-1 and TRBJ1-1; D not certain. The CDR3 loop spans 12 amino acids. V was shortened by 3 bases and J by 2 bases, with 7 bases between the two germline ends. Germline V gives CDR1 SQVTM, CDR2 ANQGSEA. In nucleotides, the CDR3 is TGCAGCGTTGAGGGAGGAAACACTGAAGCTTTCTTT. This sequence encodes CSVEGGNTEAFF. Combining the CDR3 with reference TRBV29-1 and TRBJ1-1 gives the whole variable domain SAVISQKPSRDICQRGTSLTIQCQVDSQVTMMFWYRQQPGQSLTLIATANQGSEATYESGFVIDKFPISRPNLTFSTLTVSNMSPEDSSIYLCSVEGGNTEAFFGQGTRLTVV.

This clonotype was observed at least ten times. The chain links TRBV12-3 or TRBV12-4 to TRBJ1-1, with TRBD1 as a possible D gene (5 bases). There are 15 residues in the CDR3. The V and J ends lost 9 bases and 1 base respectively, with 18 bases between them. DNA for the CDR3: TGTGCCAGTCGACTAGATTTCGGGGGGAACACTGAAGCTTTCTTT. This encodes CASRLDFGGNTEAFF.

This clonotype occurred a few times. The chain links TRBV29-1 to TRBJ2-4, with D unresolved. The CDR3 is 15 amino acids. Trimming took 1 base from V and 5 from J, leaving 15 bases between them. Germline lookup yields CDR1 SQVTM and CDR2 ANQGSEA. In nucleotides, the CDR3 is TGCAGCGTTGAAGTGGAACTCGTCCCGGAAAACATTCAGTACTTC. Protein: CSVEVELVPENIQYF.

This clonotype occurred many times. The V call is TRBV12-3 or TRBV12-4, the J call TRBJ2-2; TRBD1 aligns across 9 bases. This CDR3 has 16 residues. J lost 4 bases, V lost 3 bases, and 6 bases had no gene match. CDR3 loop: CASSFPGQGTTGELFF. CDR3 nucleotides: TGTGCCAGCAGTTTTCCAGGACAGGGGACCACCGGGGAGCTGTTTTTT.

This clonotype was detected many times. The chain employs TRBV3-1 and TRBJ2-1; no definite D call. Trimming removed 4 bases from V and 6 bases from J, with 10 bases in between. CDR3 length: 13 amino acids. CDR1 is LGHDT and CDR2 is YNNKEL in the germline V gene (reference sequence). The CDR3, as DNA: TGTGCCAGCAGCCTACGGCTTATCAATGAGCAGTTCTTC. Translated, it gives CASSLRLINEQFF.

This clonotype was detected only a few times. V is TRBV30 and J is TRBJ2-5, with TRBD2 as a possible D gene (7 bases). The V end lost 2 bases, the J end lost 5 bases, and 12 bases lay between the germline ends. CDR3 size: 13 residues. Germline V gene sequence: CDR1 GTSNPN, CDR2 SVGIG (reference sequence). Here the CDR3 DNA reads TGTGCCTGGAGTCGGGGGGCGCGGGAGACCCAGTACTTC. Amino acid sequence: CAWSRGARETQYF.

This clonotype has at least ten counts. The chain is built from TRBV6-6 and TRBJ1-1; 9 positions agree with TRBD1. The CDR3 covers 13 residues. V trimming: 5 bases; J trimming: 10 bases; junction bases outside the gene matches: 8. Germline assignment: CDR1 MNHNY and CDR2 SVGAGI (reference sequence). Here the CDR3 reads CASSLDRGFGAFF. The CDR3 region has the DNA TGTGCCAGCAGTCTGGACAGGGGATTCGGAGCTTTCTTT.